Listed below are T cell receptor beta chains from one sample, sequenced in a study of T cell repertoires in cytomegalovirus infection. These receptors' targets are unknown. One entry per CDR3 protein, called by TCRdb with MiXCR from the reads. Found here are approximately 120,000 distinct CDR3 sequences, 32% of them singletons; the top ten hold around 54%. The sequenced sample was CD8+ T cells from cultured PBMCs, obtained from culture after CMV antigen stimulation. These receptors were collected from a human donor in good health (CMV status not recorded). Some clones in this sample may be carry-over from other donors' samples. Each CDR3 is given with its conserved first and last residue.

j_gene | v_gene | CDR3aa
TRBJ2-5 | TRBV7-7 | CASSFGPQETQYF
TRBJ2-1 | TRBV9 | CASSAGGLAGDNEQFF
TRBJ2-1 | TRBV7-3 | CASSSGGPEQFF
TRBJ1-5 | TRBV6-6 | CASSYEDSAGPGPQHF
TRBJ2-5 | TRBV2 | CASSESLPGLKETQYF
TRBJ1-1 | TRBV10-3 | CASRQDTEAFF
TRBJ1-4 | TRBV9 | CASSVADTLGNEKLFF
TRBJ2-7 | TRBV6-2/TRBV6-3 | CASRENPRRTESYEQYF
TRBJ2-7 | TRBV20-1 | CSALVTVGPYEQYF
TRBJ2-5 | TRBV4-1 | CASSQGSGDQETQYF
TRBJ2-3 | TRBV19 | CASSNGQFTDTQYF
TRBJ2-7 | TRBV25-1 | CASSESRSSYEQYF
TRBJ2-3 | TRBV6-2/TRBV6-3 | CASRPDNDRNTDTQYF
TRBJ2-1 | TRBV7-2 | CASSLGRTSGGAGNEQFF
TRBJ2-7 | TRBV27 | CASSSSPGTVAYEQYF
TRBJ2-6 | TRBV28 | CASSPTQRTGGLAGANVLTF
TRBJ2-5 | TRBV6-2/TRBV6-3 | CASSYSPGTGPLQETQYF
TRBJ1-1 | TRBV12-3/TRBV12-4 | CAIFTGYTEAFF
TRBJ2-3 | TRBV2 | CASSEAMGQYTDTQYF
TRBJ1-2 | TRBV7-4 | CAETRTFILGGYTF
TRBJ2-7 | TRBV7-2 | CASSAKSGRGISYEQYF
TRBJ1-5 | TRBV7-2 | CASSLAGDYSNQPQHF
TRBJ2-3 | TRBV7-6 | CASSSTDRRTDTQYF
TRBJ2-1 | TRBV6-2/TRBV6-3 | CASSYSDLMENEQFF
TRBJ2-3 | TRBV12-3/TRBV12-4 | CASSPGTRGTQYF
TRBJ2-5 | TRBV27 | CASSLYGGNQETQYF
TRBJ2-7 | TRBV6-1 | CASSEAPGSYEQYF
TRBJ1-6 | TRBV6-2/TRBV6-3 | CASSYSNPGMLHF
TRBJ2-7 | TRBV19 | CASSIGDSEAYEQYF
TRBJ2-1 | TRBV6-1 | CASSEGFWARRDEQFF
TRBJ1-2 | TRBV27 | CASSRTGTRGYTF
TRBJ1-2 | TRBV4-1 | CASSPSIDTNYGYTF
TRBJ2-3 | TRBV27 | CASSYPGTDTQYF
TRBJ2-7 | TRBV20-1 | CSAIPYSGYEQYF
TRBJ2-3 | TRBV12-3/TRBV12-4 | CASSLPGTGGADTQYF
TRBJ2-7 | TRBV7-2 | CASSSAYFNEQYF
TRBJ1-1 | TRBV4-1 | CASSQETLTEAFF
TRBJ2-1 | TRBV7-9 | CASSSGVAEYNEQFF
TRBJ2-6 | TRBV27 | CASSKNPRANVLTF
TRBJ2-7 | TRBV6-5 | CASSVNDGVQEDEQYF
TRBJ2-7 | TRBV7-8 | CASSSLHEQYF
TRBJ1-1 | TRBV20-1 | CSAREYRGVNTEAFF
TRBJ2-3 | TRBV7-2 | CASSLLLTDTQYF
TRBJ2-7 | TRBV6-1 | CASSDWRSSYEQYF
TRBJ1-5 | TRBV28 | CASRSGQINQPQHF
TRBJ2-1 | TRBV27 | CASSLISGGADEQFF
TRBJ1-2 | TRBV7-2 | CASNINRGPAFGYTF
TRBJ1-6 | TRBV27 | CASRQGTGVNNSPLHF
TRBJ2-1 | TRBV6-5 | CASSYSRTYNEQFF
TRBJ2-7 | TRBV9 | CASSVYPQGDEQYF
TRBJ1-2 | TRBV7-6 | CASRQAASPYGYTF
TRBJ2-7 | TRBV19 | CASSISAGGSNYEQYF
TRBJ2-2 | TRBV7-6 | CASSTGQGLLFGELFF
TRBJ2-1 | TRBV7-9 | CASSPRGDEQFF